The rows below give T cell receptor beta chains drawn from one sample of a study of long-term antiretroviral therapy in people with HIV. Only in-frame clones appear in the TCRdb table, and some are missing; sequencing was by immunoSEQ multiplex PCR. The sample includes 15,000 to 20,000 clones, roughly 79% seen only once; the top ten take 6.5% to 7.5%. Sequencing used unsorted PBMCs, obtained 2.2 years after starting antiretroviral therapy. The origin of the receptors is a man aged 50-59 years with HIV. Both conserved end residues are part of each CDR3. The D gene is left open where the match is weak. The listing skips clone size in some rows; elsewhere it reads once, few, many or a size class.

v_call: TRBV7-2
d_call: TRBD2
clone_size: .
j_call: TRBJ2-3
cdr3_aa: CASSLTPSGRVSTDTQYF
cdr3_nt: TGTGCCAGCAGCTTAACTCCTAGCGGGAGGGTTAGCACAGATACGCAGTATTTT

v_call: TRBV30
d_call: .
clone_size: once
j_call: TRBJ2-7
cdr3_aa: CAWSPTSYEQYF
cdr3_nt: TGTGCCTGGAGTCCAACTAGCTACGAGCAGTACTTC

v_call: TRBV4-1
d_call: .
clone_size: .
j_call: TRBJ1-1
cdr3_aa: CASSQVGGVIPEAFF
cdr3_nt: TGCGCCAGCAGCCAAGTTGGGGGGGTTATTCCTGAAGCTTTCTTT

v_call: TRBV4-3
d_call: .
clone_size: .
j_call: TRBJ2-7
cdr3_aa: CASSQVSGSGYEQYF
cdr3_nt: TGCGCCAGCAGCCAAGTATCAGGGTCTGGCTACGAGCAGTACTTC

v_call: TRBV6-5
d_call: TRBD1
clone_size: .
j_call: TRBJ2-6
cdr3_aa: CASSWDRFGANVLTF
cdr3_nt: TGTGCCAGCAGCTGGGACAGGTTTGGGGCCAACGTCCTGACTTTC

v_call: TRBV4-3
d_call: .
clone_size: once
j_call: TRBJ2-6
cdr3_aa: CASSQDRGGPGANVPTF
cdr3_nt: TGCGCCAGCAGCCAAGACAGGGGTGGGCCTGGGGCCAACGTCCCGACTTTC

v_call: TRBV7-8
d_call: .
clone_size: .
j_call: TRBJ2-2
cdr3_aa: CASSFIFGGTGELFF
cdr3_nt: TGTGCCAGCAGCTTCATATTTGGGGGCACCGGGGAGCTGTTTTTT

v_call: TRBV5-1
d_call: .
clone_size: .
j_call: TRBJ2-2
cdr3_aa: CASSLKTGTGELFF
cdr3_nt: TGCGCCAGCAGCCTAAAGACAGGTACCGGGGAGCTGTTTTTT

v_call: TRBV25-1
d_call: .
clone_size: .
j_call: TRBJ2-7
cdr3_aa: CASSGLGGYEQYF
cdr3_nt: TGTGCCAGCAGTGGGCTTGGGGGCTACGAGCAGTACTTC

v_call: TRBV6-1
d_call: TRBD1
clone_size: few
j_call: TRBJ1-2
cdr3_aa: CATQYRGANYGYTF
cdr3_nt: TGTGCCACCCAGTACAGGGGGGCTAACTATGGCTACACCTTC

v_call: TRBV6-5
d_call: TRBD1
clone_size: .
j_call: TRBJ1-6
cdr3_aa: CASSPDRGRDSPLHF
cdr3_nt: TGTGCCTCCAGCCCGGACAGGGGGCGAGATTCACCCCTCCACTTT

v_call: TRBV19
d_call: .
clone_size: .
j_call: TRBJ2-2
cdr3_aa: CASSIWGSTGELFF
cdr3_nt: TGTGCCAGTAGTATATGGGGGAGTACCGGGGAGCTGTTTTTT

v_call: TRBV9
d_call: .
clone_size: .
j_call: TRBJ1-1
cdr3_aa: CASSPDHLVNTEAFF
cdr3_nt: TGTGCCAGCAGCCCCGACCACCTAGTGAACACTGAAGCTTTCTTT

v_call: TRBV27
d_call: TRBD1
clone_size: .
j_call: TRBJ1-2
cdr3_aa: CASSEKNRGPRAGYTF
cdr3_nt: TGTGCCAGCAGTGAGAAGAACAGGGGGCCCCGAGCTGGCTACACCTTC

v_call: TRBV7-4
d_call: .
clone_size: .
j_call: TRBJ1-5
cdr3_aa: CASSLGPGNQPQHF
cdr3_nt: TGTGCCAGCAGCTTGGGCCCAGGGAACCAGCCCCAGCATTTT

v_call: TRBV5-1
d_call: .
clone_size: few
j_call: TRBJ2-2
cdr3_aa: CASSLVVGQGGELFF
cdr3_nt: TGCGCCAGCAGCTTGGTGGTGGGCCAAGGCGGGGAGCTGTTTTTT

v_call: TRBV13
d_call: .
clone_size: .
j_call: TRBJ1-3
cdr3_aa: CASSLARGGLEGNTIYF
cdr3_nt: TGTGCCAGCAGCTTAGCCCGCGGGGGGCTGGAGGGAAACACCATATATTTT

v_call: TRBV19
d_call: .
clone_size: .
j_call: TRBJ2-3
cdr3_aa: CASSRPGSAVSDTDTQYF
cdr3_nt: TGTGCCAGTAGCCGCCCGGGAAGCGCCGTATCAGACACAGATACGCAGTATTTT

v_call: TRBV28
d_call: .
clone_size: .
j_call: TRBJ1-2
cdr3_aa: CASSLLAAGALLYGYTF
cdr3_nt: TGTGCCAGCAGTTTATTAGCGGCAGGGGCTCTCCTCTATGGCTACACCTTC

v_call: TRBV6-5
d_call: .
clone_size: once
j_call: TRBJ2-5
cdr3_aa: CAILSGETQYF
cdr3_nt: TGTGCCATCCTATCTGGGGAGACCCAGTACTTC

v_call: TRBV18
d_call: TRBD2
clone_size: .
j_call: TRBJ2-1
cdr3_aa: CASSPYLAGVGNEQFF
cdr3_nt: TGTGCCAGCTCACCCTACTTAGCGGGAGTGGGTAATGAGCAGTTCTTC

v_call: TRBV2
d_call: TRBD1
clone_size: .
j_call: TRBJ2-7
cdr3_aa: CASSLPDRGYEQYF
cdr3_nt: TGTGCCAGCAGCCTCCCGGACAGGGGGTACGAGCAGTACTTC

v_call: TRBV5-1
d_call: TRBD1
clone_size: .
j_call: TRBJ2-7
cdr3_aa: CASRAGTGYEQYF
cdr3_nt: TGCGCCAGCAGGGCCGGGACAGGCTACGAGCAGTACTTC

v_call: TRBV28
d_call: TRBD2
clone_size: .
j_call: TRBJ2-1
cdr3_aa: CASSFRGLAGKNEQFF
cdr3_nt: TGTGCCAGCAGTTTCCGGGGACTAGCGGGGAAAAATGAGCAGTTCTTC

v_call: TRBV28
d_call: .
clone_size: .
j_call: TRBJ2-7
cdr3_aa: CASSLDRNYEQYF
cdr3_nt: TGTGCCAGCAGTTTAGACAGGAACTACGAGCAGTACTTC

v_call: TRBV5-1
d_call: TRBD1
clone_size: .
j_call: TRBJ1-4
cdr3_aa: CASSLDGTGIEKLFF
cdr3_nt: TGCGCCAGCAGCTTGGACGGGACAGGGATTGAAAAACTGTTTTTT

v_call: TRBV4-2
d_call: .
clone_size: .
j_call: TRBJ2-7
cdr3_aa: CASSHRGGAYEQYF
cdr3_nt: TGTGCCAGCAGCCACCGCGGGGGCGCCTACGAGCAGTACTTC

v_call: TRBV7-8
d_call: .
clone_size: once
j_call: TRBJ2-4
cdr3_aa: CASSPGQPGRGVKNIQYF
cdr3_nt: TGTGCCAGCAGCCCGGGACAGCCGGGGAGGGGGGTCAAAAACATTCAGTACTTC